The next 28 T cell receptor beta chains were all read from a single sample in a study of T-cell memory formation after mild COVID-19. MiXCR, run by TCRdb on the 5' RACE reads, gives a single entry per CDR3 protein. The profile shows 500,000 to 650,000 distinct CDR3 sequences, about 20% of them singletons. Material for sequencing was PBMCs or a T cell subset sorted from them (not recorded which). The receptors stem from an adult woman who had mild COVID-19 (a few samples of this study predate the infection). Cell type and time point are not known.

This clonotype was seen repeatedly, ten times or more. This chain uses TRBV6-2 or TRBV6-3 with TRBJ2-7, with D uncertain. From germline, CDR1 is MNHEY and CDR2 SVGEGT. The CDR3 sequence is 15 residues long. V was shortened by 2 bases and J by 0 bases, with 11 bases between the two germline ends. CDR3 DNA: TGTGCCAGCAGTTACACAGCTCAATCCTCCTACGAGCAGTACTTC. Translation: CASSYTAQSSYEQYF.

This chain uses TRBV6-5 with TRBJ2-7, with D maybe TRBD2 (6 bases). The ends were cut back, 10 bases at V and 1 base at J, with 11 bases in the middle. This CDR3 is built from 12 residues. CDR1 and CDR2 from the germline V gene are MNHEY and SVGAGI. DNA for the CDR3: TGTGCCACGGAGGGAAAGTCCTACGAGCAGTACTTC. Encoded protein: CATEGKSYEQYF.

This clonotype has more than one count but fewer than ten. This chain connects TRBV12-3 or TRBV12-4 to TRBJ1-1, with TRBD1 matching 8 bases. Germline trimming cut 8 bases from V and 10 bases from J; bases unmatched to any gene: 9. The CDR3 totals 12 residues. CDR3 sequence (DNA): TGTGCCAGCGGTACTAACAGGGGGGGAGCTTTCTTT. The encoded protein is CASGTNRGGAFF.

The chain has TRBV6-6 and TRBJ1-3, with TRBD1 as a possible D gene (6 bases). Germline V gene lookup returns CDR1 MNHNY and CDR2 SVGAGI (reference sequence). With 6 bases removed from V and 0 bases from J, the gap between germline ends came to 15 bases. The CDR3 runs to 16 residues. In nucleotides, the CDR3 is TGTGCCAGCAGCCCCCCGGGGGCTCTCTCTGGAAACACCATATATTTT. The encoded protein is CASSPPGALSGNTIYF.

The table lists this clonotype with many counts. J is TRBJ1-5 and V is TRBV7-6; TRBD1 matches 7 bases. Germline CDR1 and CDR2: SGHVS and FNYEAQ. This CDR3 comprises 14 residues. With 1 base clipped from V and 7 bases from J, the junction kept 4 bases outside the gene matches. The CDR3 DNA reads as TGTGCCAGCAGCTTAGAACAGGGGAACCAGCCCCAGCATTTT. This encodes CASSLEQGNQPQHF.

This clonotype turned up a few times. The chain has TRBV7-2 and TRBJ2-3; TRBD1 or TRBD2 may be the D gene (6 bases each). Trimming removed 4 bases at V and 5 bases at J, with 16 bases between. CDR1 SGHTA and CDR2 FQGNSA come from the germline V gene. CDR3 size: 15 residues. CDR3: CASSSFGGPRDTQYF. The CDR3 nucleotides are TGTGCCAGCAGCTCCTTTGGGGGGCCTAGAGATACGCAGTATTTT.

This clonotype was observed at least ten times. This rearrangement joins TRBV5-5 to TRBJ2-1, with D perhaps being TRBD1 or TRBD2 (5 bases each). The CDR3 extends over 15 amino acids. Germline V gives CDR1 SGHKS, CDR2 YYEKEE (reference sequence). Trimming removed 2 bases from V and 8 bases from J, with 17 bases in between. This chain's CDR3 is CASSFRDRGHHEQFF. The CDR3 region has the DNA TGTGCCAGCAGCTTCCGGGACCGGGGTCACCATGAGCAGTTCTTC.

This clonotype was seen a few times. The chain carries TRBV5-1 and TRBJ1-1; D ambiguous. This CDR3 spans 14 amino acids. Trimming removed 5 bases from V and 6 bases from J, with 17 bases in between. Germline lookup yields CDR1 SGHRS and CDR2 YFSETQ. For the CDR3, the DNA is TGCGCCAGCAGTTCCTGGCTGTCGAGCGCTGAAGCTTTCTTT. Translating gives CASSSWLSSAEAFF.

This clonotype was counted only a few times. This chain uses TRBV4-3 with TRBJ1-1; D is uncertain. From germline, CDR1 is LGHNA and CDR2 YSLEER. The V end lost 0 bases, the J end lost 9 bases, and 14 bases lay between the germline ends. This CDR3 is built from 14 residues. The CDR3 protein is CASSQDYASGKAFF. The CDR3 coding sequence is TGCGCCAGCAGCCAAGATTACGCCTCCGGAAAAGCTTTCTTT.

This clonotype has only a few counts. As DNA, the CDR3 is TGTGCCAGCAGTCTGACTAGCGGGAAGTCCGAGCAGTACTTC. Residues: CASSLTSGKSEQYF. The chain combines TRBV12-3 or TRBV12-4 with TRBJ2-7; 11 bases fit TRBD2. The CDR3 is 14 residues long. J lost 6 bases, V lost 5 bases, and 6 bases had no gene match.

V gene TRBV14 combines with J gene TRBJ2-7; 7 positions agree with TRBD1. Germline V gives CDR1 SGHDN, CDR2 FVKESK. V shed 6 bases and J 3 bases; nucleotides not matched to a gene: 11. CDR3 length equals 15 residues. CDR3 in DNA: TGTGCCAGCAGGGAGAGGGACAGTTCCTTCTACGAGCAGTACTTC. Translation gives CASRERDSSFYEQYF.

The chain recombines TRBV5-1 with TRBJ2-5; 7 bases align to TRBD2. The CDR3 is 16 residues long. Losses at the gene ends were 0 bases for V and 3 bases for J; bases not matched to a gene: 8. Germline V CDR1 and CDR2: SGHRS, YFSETQ. The CDR3 sequence: CASSLAPGGEEETQYF. The CDR3 coding sequence is TGCGCCAGCAGCTTGGCCCCGGGAGGAGAGGAAGAGACCCAGTACTTC.

This clonotype came up a few times. The CDR3 spells CASSYRVGQPQHF. The CDR3 DNA is TGTGCCAGCAGTTACAGGGTTGGTCAGCCCCAGCATTTT. The J gene is TRBJ1-5, the V gene TRBV6-5; D gene uncertain. Between the trimmed V and J ends, which lost 2 bases and 6 bases, there was a span of 8 bases. CDR3 length: 13 amino acids. Germline assignment: CDR1 MNHEY and CDR2 SVGAGI.

This chain uses TRBV14 with TRBJ2-3; 7 bases are a match to TRBD2. Trimming removed 5 bases from V and 2 bases from J; junction bases left unmatched: 7. The CDR3 has 15 amino acids. Germline loops: CDR1 SGHDN, CDR2 FVKESK. The CDR3 protein is CASSAQGLPTDTQYF. The CDR3 coding sequence is TGTGCCAGCAGCGCGCAGGGACTACCCACAGATACGCAGTATTTT.

This clonotype was seen only a few times. V gene TRBV3-1 combines with J gene TRBJ2-1; TRBD2 is a possible D gene (5 bases). Between the trimmed V and J ends, which lost 1 base and 2 bases, there was a span of 9 bases. The germline gives CDR1 LGHDT, CDR2 YNNKEL (reference sequence). This CDR3 contains 15 residues. The CDR3 DNA reads TGTGCCAGCAGCCAAGGGACTCAGACCTACAATGAGCAGTTCTTC. Its protein is CASSQGTQTYNEQFF.

Only a few counts were recorded for this clonotype. This rearrangement joins TRBV7-9 to TRBJ1-1; D uncertain. Trimming took off 2 bases at V and 4 bases at J, with 8 bases between the two ends. CDR3 length: 13 amino acids. Per the germline V gene, CDR1 is SEHNR and CDR2 is FQNEAQ (reference sequence). CDR3 in amino acids: CASSLSSPTEAFF. DNA of the CDR3: TGTGCCAGCAGCTTATCCTCACCCACTGAAGCTTTCTTT. Looking up the rest from reference TRBV7-9 and TRBJ1-1 gives the full variable domain: DTGVSQNPRHKITKRGQNVTFRCDPISEHNRLYWYRQTLGQGPEFLTYFQNEAQLEKSRLLSDRFSAERPKGSFSTLEIQRTEQGDSAMYLCASSLSSPTEAFFGQGTRLTVV.

This clonotype was counted ten times or more. This chain uses TRBV12-3 or TRBV12-4 with TRBJ1-2; 8 bases map to TRBD1. CDR3 length: 14 residues. V dropped 8 bases and J dropped 2; count of bases not matched to a gene: 7. This CDR3 is CASRNNRGNYGYTF. DNA of the CDR3: TGTGCCAGCCGAAACAACAGGGGGAACTATGGCTACACCTTC.

This chain joins TRBV7-6 and TRBJ2-1, with D possibly TRBD1 on 6 matching bases. This CDR3 has 16 residues. Germline assignment: CDR1 SGHVS and CDR2 FNYEAQ. V was pared by 5 bases and J by 0 bases, with 14 bases between. CDR3 amino acids: CASSVLQGLSYNEQFF. DNA for the CDR3: TGTGCCAGCAGCGTACTACAGGGTCTCTCCTACAATGAGCAGTTCTTC.

V usage is TRBV9 and J usage is TRBJ2-5, with 8 bases aligning to TRBD1. This CDR3 region has 16 residues. Per germline, CDR1 SGDLS and CDR2 YYNGEE. Trimming removed 4 bases from V and 5 bases from J; junction bases left unmatched: 13. The CDR3 here is CASSFRTGMIEETQYF. The CDR3 DNA follows: TGTGCCAGCAGCTTCAGGACAGGGATGATTGAGGAGACCCAGTACTTC.

The chain has TRBV24-1 and TRBJ1-5, with D perhaps TRBD1 (6 bases). The CDR3 covers 15 residues. Germline V gene data show CDR1 as KGHDR and CDR2 as SFDVKD. V dropped 4 bases and J dropped 5 bases, with 14 bases sitting between them. The CDR3 protein is CATSDRTVLDQPQHF. In DNA form, the CDR3 reads TGTGCCACCAGTGACCGGACAGTATTAGATCAGCCCCAGCATTTT.

The gene calls are TRBV12-3 or TRBV12-4 and TRBJ2-7; D might be TRBD1 (5 bases). The CDR3 runs to 13 residues. V was clipped by 6 bases and J by 6 bases, with 15 bases between them. The chain's CDR3 is CASRTTQGGEQYF. The CDR3 nucleotides read TGTGCCAGCAGGACGACGCAGGGCGGCGAGCAGTACTTC.

This clonotype was found a few times. The chain uses TRBV5-1 and TRBJ2-5; TRBD2 matches at 9 bases. J gave up 2 bases and V 0 bases, and 8 bases lay outside the gene matches. The CDR3 is 17 amino acids. The germline V gene encodes CDR1 SGHRS and CDR2 YFSETQ. The CDR3 loop is CASSLGGLAGRQETQYF. The CDR3 DNA reads TGCGCCAGCAGCTTGGGAGGCCTAGCGGGGCGGCAAGAGACCCAGTACTTC.

The table lists this clonotype with many counts. V gene TRBV30 combines with J gene TRBJ2-3; 7 positions agree with TRBD2. V lost 1 base to trimming and J lost 4 bases; unmatched junction nucleotides: 5. CDR3 size: 14 residues. The germline V gene has CDR1 GTSNPN and CDR2 SVGIG (reference sequence). CDR3 residues: CAWSGSGEADTQYF. Written as DNA, the CDR3 is TGTGCCTGGAGTGGCAGCGGGGAAGCAGATACGCAGTATTTT.

The chain combines TRBV7-9 with TRBJ1-1; a possible D gene is TRBD1 (5 bases). The CDR3 consists of 12 residues. Germline V gene sequence: CDR1 SEHNR, CDR2 FQNEAQ (reference sequence). Trimming removed 7 bases at V and 8 bases at J, with 14 bases between. CDR3 sequence: CASTAREEEAFF. The CDR3 DNA is TGTGCCAGCACAGCCAGGGAAGAAGAAGCTTTCTTT.

The chain combines TRBV6-1 with TRBJ2-5; D possibly corresponds to TRBD1 (6 bases). Trimming cost V 2 bases and J 2 bases, with 21 bases left between them. CDR1 is MNHNS, CDR2 SASEGT, per germline. The CDR3 is made up of 18 amino acids. CDR3 in amino acids: CASSEFLVGARPQETQYF. The CDR3 coding sequence is TGTGCCAGCAGTGAATTTTTGGTGGGGGCACGCCCTCAAGAGACCCAGTACTTC.

A few counts support this clonotype. This chain joins TRBV7-9 and TRBJ1-2; TRBD1 is a possible D gene (6 bases). Germline assignment: CDR1 SEHNR and CDR2 FQNEAQ (reference sequence). The V end lost 3 bases, the J end lost 3 bases, and 23 bases lay between the germline ends. The CDR3 totals 18 residues. The CDR3 DNA sequence: TGTGCCAGCAGCTTGTCGACAGGACTAGGAGGTGGGGACTATGGCTACACCTTC. Amino acids: CASSLSTGLGGGDYGYTF.

This clonotype came up a few times. The genes are TRBV6-5 and TRBJ2-7; 9 nucleotides line up with TRBD1. Per germline, CDR1 MNHEY and CDR2 SVGAGI. V was clipped by 0 bases and J by 1 base; unmatched bases: 1. The CDR3 contains 15 residues. CDR3 region: CASSYSDRGSYEQYF. The CDR3 coding sequence is TGTGCCAGCAGTTACTCGGACAGGGGTTCCTACGAGCAGTACTTC.

This clonotype was counted between two and nine times. CDR3 sequence: CASRRELAGGEQFF. For the CDR3, the DNA is TGTGCCAGCAGGAGGGAACTAGCGGGAGGTGAGCAGTTCTTC. The rearrangement links TRBV12-3 or TRBV12-4 to TRBJ2-1; TRBD2 agrees at 12 bases. V shed 6 bases and J 9 bases; nucleotides not matched to a gene: 6. The CDR3 consists of 14 residues.